The rows below give T cell receptor beta chains drawn from one sample of a study of CD8 T cells in Susac syndrome. TCRdb processed the immunoSEQ multiplex PCR reads anew with MiXCR; each CDR3 protein has one entry. The table shows 200,000 to 250,000 distinct CDR3 sequences, with about 95% occurring only once. Sequencing input: CD4+ T cells from PBMCs. The receptors derive from a human donor with multiple sclerosis. Each CDR3 is given with its conserved first and last residue. Fields, in order: V gene, J gene, clone size, D gene, CDR3 DNA, CDR3 protein. D genes are given only for firm matches. Only part of the rows carry a size: once, few, many, or a class if the clone is expanded.

v_call: TRBV29-1
j_call: TRBJ1-1
clone_size: NA
d_call: NA
cdr3_nt: TGCAGCGTGGAGGAGTCACAAGCTTTCTTT
cdr3_aa: CSVEESQAFF

v_call: TRBV20-1
j_call: TRBJ2-7
clone_size: NA
d_call: NA
cdr3_nt: TGCAGTGCCAAAGGGATGGGTGACTACGAGCAGTACTTC
cdr3_aa: CSAKGMGDYEQYF

v_call: TRBV20-1
j_call: TRBJ2-1
clone_size: NA
d_call: TRBD1
cdr3_nt: TGCAGTGCCTTGGTCAGGGGGAATGAGCAGTTCTTC
cdr3_aa: CSALVRGNEQFF

v_call: TRBV9
j_call: TRBJ1-6
clone_size: NA
d_call: TRBD1
cdr3_nt: TGTGCCAGCAGCCCCCAGGACAGGGGTAATTCACCCCTCCACTTT
cdr3_aa: CASSPQDRGNSPLHF

v_call: TRBV29-1
j_call: TRBJ2-5
clone_size: NA
d_call: NA
cdr3_nt: TGCAGCGTTGAAGGATCGACGGCAATCCAAGAGACCCAGTACTTC
cdr3_aa: CSVEGSTAIQETQYF

v_call: TRBV7-2
j_call: TRBJ1-6
clone_size: NA
d_call: NA
cdr3_nt: TGTGCCAGCAGCCGGACAGCTGCTAATTCACCCCTCCACTTT
cdr3_aa: CASSRTAANSPLHF

v_call: TRBV29-1
j_call: TRBJ1-2
clone_size: NA
d_call: NA
cdr3_nt: TGCAGCGTTGAGGACAACTATGGCTACACCTTC
cdr3_aa: CSVEDNYGYTF

v_call: TRBV12-3/TRBV12-4
j_call: TRBJ2-5
clone_size: NA
d_call: TRBD2
cdr3_nt: TGTGCCAGCAGAACTAGCGGGGGGGCAGTGGAGACCCAGTACTTC
cdr3_aa: CASRTSGGAVETQYF

v_call: TRBV12-3/TRBV12-4
j_call: TRBJ2-1
clone_size: NA
d_call: NA
cdr3_nt: TGTGCCAGCAGTTTTTTGGGTGAGCAGTTCTTC
cdr3_aa: CASSFLGEQFF

v_call: TRBV5-6
j_call: TRBJ1-2
clone_size: once
d_call: TRBD1
cdr3_nt: TGTGCCAGCAGCTTGCAGGGGGCCCATGGCTACACCTTC
cdr3_aa: CASSLQGAHGYTF

v_call: TRBV24-1
j_call: TRBJ2-3
clone_size: NA
d_call: TRBD2
cdr3_nt: TGTGCCACCAGTGCCCCTGGGCGGGGGAGCACAGATACGCAGTATTTT
cdr3_aa: CATSAPGRGSTDTQYF

v_call: TRBV19
j_call: TRBJ1-5
clone_size: NA
d_call: NA
cdr3_nt: TGTGCCAGTACCTCGGGACCCCTGCTCAATCAGCCCCAGCATTTT
cdr3_aa: CASTSGPLLNQPQHF

v_call: TRBV30
j_call: TRBJ1-3
clone_size: NA
d_call: NA
cdr3_nt: TGTGCCTGGGGCCTCTCTGGAAACACCATATATTTT
cdr3_aa: CAWGLSGNTIYF

v_call: TRBV6-1
j_call: TRBJ1-2
clone_size: once
d_call: NA
cdr3_nt: TGTGCCAGCAGTGAACAGGCTACCAGGAACTATGGCTACACCTTC
cdr3_aa: CASSEQATRNYGYTF

v_call: TRBV3-1
j_call: TRBJ1-6
clone_size: NA
d_call: NA
cdr3_nt: TGTGCCAGCAGCCTACAAGGACTCGGGGGGAATTCACCCCTCCACTTT
cdr3_aa: CASSLQGLGGNSPLHF

v_call: TRBV6-2/TRBV6-3
j_call: TRBJ2-5
clone_size: NA
d_call: TRBD2
cdr3_nt: TGTGCCAGCAGTTCGCGGGGCACTAGCGGGGCCCGCTGGGCCCAGTACTTC
cdr3_aa: CASSSRGTSGARWAQYF

v_call: TRBV7-9
j_call: TRBJ2-5
clone_size: few
d_call: TRBD2
cdr3_nt: TGTGCTAGCAGCTTAGCCGGGGGGGAGACCCAGTACTTC
cdr3_aa: CASSLAGGETQYF

v_call: TRBV19
j_call: TRBJ1-6
clone_size: NA
d_call: NA
cdr3_nt: TGTGCCAGTAGTATCGACCAGGAGAATAATTCACCCCTCCACTTT
cdr3_aa: CASSIDQENNSPLHF

v_call: TRBV2
j_call: TRBJ2-3
clone_size: once
d_call: NA
cdr3_nt: TGTGCCAGCACGCGGGGCCGCACAGATACGCAGTATTTT
cdr3_aa: CASTRGRTDTQYF

v_call: TRBV6-4
j_call: TRBJ2-3
clone_size: NA
d_call: NA
cdr3_nt: TGTGCCAGCAGTGTGAACCAGGCAGATACGCAGTATTTT
cdr3_aa: CASSVNQADTQYF

v_call: TRBV6-1
j_call: TRBJ1-2
clone_size: NA
d_call: NA
cdr3_nt: TGTGCCAGCAGAGGGGGGGGAGCTAACTATGGCTACACCTTC
cdr3_aa: CASRGGGANYGYTF

v_call: TRBV30
j_call: TRBJ2-7
clone_size: NA
d_call: NA
cdr3_nt: TGTGCCTGGACCCCGCACTCGGGGGAGCAGTACTTC
cdr3_aa: CAWTPHSGEQYF

v_call: TRBV30
j_call: TRBJ1-4
clone_size: NA
d_call: TRBD1
cdr3_nt: TGTGCCTGGAGTCGACAGGGACCGGCGGAACTGTTTTTT
cdr3_aa: CAWSRQGPAELFF

v_call: TRBV29-1
j_call: TRBJ1-1
clone_size: NA
d_call: TRBD1
cdr3_nt: TGCAGCGCCTTCGGGACAGCAAACACTGAAGCTTTCTTT
cdr3_aa: CSAFGTANTEAFF

v_call: TRBV25-1
j_call: TRBJ2-2
clone_size: NA
d_call: NA
cdr3_nt: TGTGCCAGCAGTGAATACGGCCTCACCGGGGAGCTGTTTTTT
cdr3_aa: CASSEYGLTGELFF

v_call: TRBV20-1
j_call: TRBJ2-5
clone_size: NA
d_call: NA
cdr3_nt: TGCAGTGCTAGAGTCCCTGAGGGGAAAGAGACCCAGTACTTC
cdr3_aa: CSARVPEGKETQYF

v_call: TRBV3-1
j_call: TRBJ1-1
clone_size: NA
d_call: NA
cdr3_nt: TGTGCCAGCAGCCAACCCGGTGCTGAAGCTTTCTTT
cdr3_aa: CASSQPGAEAFF

v_call: TRBV5-4
j_call: TRBJ2-3
clone_size: NA
d_call: NA
cdr3_nt: TGTGCCAGCAGCTTGGTGGCCCCCACAGATACGCAGTATTTT
cdr3_aa: CASSLVAPTDTQYF

v_call: TRBV29-1
j_call: TRBJ2-1
clone_size: NA
d_call: NA
cdr3_nt: TGCAGCGTTGACCAGGGCAGGCTCAATGAGCAGTTCTTC
cdr3_aa: CSVDQGRLNEQFF

v_call: TRBV29-1
j_call: TRBJ2-1
clone_size: once
d_call: NA
cdr3_nt: TGCAGCGTTGATAAGACGCATGAGCAGTTCTTC
cdr3_aa: CSVDKTHEQFF

v_call: TRBV11-2
j_call: TRBJ2-1
clone_size: NA
d_call: TRBD1
cdr3_nt: TGTGCCAGCAGCGCCCGACAGGGGGTGAAGTTCTTC
cdr3_aa: CASSARQGVKFF

v_call: TRBV5-1
j_call: TRBJ1-5
clone_size: NA
d_call: NA
cdr3_nt: TGCGCCAGCAGCATAGGGACGGGGCACAATCAGCCCCAGCATTTT
cdr3_aa: CASSIGTGHNQPQHF

v_call: TRBV29-1
j_call: TRBJ2-1
clone_size: NA
d_call: TRBD1
cdr3_nt: TGCAGCGTTGACCTGAGGGGGACAGGTTACAATGAGCAGTTCTTC
cdr3_aa: CSVDLRGTGYNEQFF

v_call: TRBV4-2
j_call: TRBJ2-1
clone_size: NA
d_call: TRBD2
cdr3_nt: TGTGCCAGCAGCCAAGAGGCGGGGGGCTCCTACAATGAGCAGTTCTTC
cdr3_aa: CASSQEAGGSYNEQFF

v_call: TRBV30
j_call: TRBJ2-1
clone_size: NA
d_call: NA
cdr3_nt: TGTGCCTGGTCCCCGAAGGCTGGAGGAAATGAGCAGTTCTTC
cdr3_aa: CAWSPKAGGNEQFF

v_call: TRBV13
j_call: TRBJ1-6
clone_size: once
d_call: NA
cdr3_nt: TGTGCCGTACGAAGCTCCTATAATTCACCCCTCCACTTT
cdr3_aa: CAVRSSYNSPLHF

v_call: TRBV2
j_call: TRBJ2-2
clone_size: NA
d_call: TRBD1
cdr3_nt: TGTGCCAGCAGTGACCGGGACAGGGGGAACACCGGGGAGCTGTTTTTT
cdr3_aa: CASSDRDRGNTGELFF

v_call: TRBV27
j_call: TRBJ1-1
clone_size: NA
d_call: TRBD1
cdr3_nt: TGTGCCAGCAGTCCCACAGGGGGAACGAAAGCTTTCTTT
cdr3_aa: CASSPTGGTKAFF

v_call: TRBV9
j_call: TRBJ2-1
clone_size: NA
d_call: TRBD2
cdr3_nt: TGTGCCAGCAGCGTAGCTTTGGGCAGGGAGGGCTATGAGCAGTTCTTC
cdr3_aa: CASSVALGREGYEQFF

v_call: TRBV6-5
j_call: TRBJ1-6
clone_size: NA
d_call: NA
cdr3_nt: TGTGCCAGCAGACTTCAGGGAGATAATTCACCCCTCCACTTT
cdr3_aa: CASRLQGDNSPLHF

v_call: TRBV4-2
j_call: TRBJ1-1
clone_size: NA
d_call: NA
cdr3_nt: TGTGCCAGCAGCCAAGTCGACGTCAGGGACACTGAAGCTTTCTTT
cdr3_aa: CASSQVDVRDTEAFF

v_call: TRBV6-1
j_call: TRBJ1-1
clone_size: NA
d_call: TRBD1
cdr3_nt: TGTGCCAGCAGGGCTGACAGGGACACTGAAGCTTTCTTT
cdr3_aa: CASRADRDTEAFF

v_call: TRBV29-1
j_call: TRBJ2-1
clone_size: NA
d_call: NA
cdr3_nt: TGCAGCGTTGAGATAAGGCTTCCCTCCTACAATGAGCAGTTCTTC
cdr3_aa: CSVEIRLPSYNEQFF

v_call: TRBV6-5
j_call: TRBJ1-2
clone_size: few
d_call: NA
cdr3_nt: TGTGCCAGCAGTTATACCACAGGAGAGGGGAATGGCTACACCTTC
cdr3_aa: CASSYTTGEGNGYTF

v_call: TRBV12-5
j_call: TRBJ1-1
clone_size: NA
d_call: NA
cdr3_nt: TGTGCTAGTGGTTTCCAGGAGAACACTGAAGCTTTCTTT
cdr3_aa: CASGFQENTEAFF